This TCR beta chain was identified during a study of OX40 agonist ivuxolimab in advanced cancers. Study background: Patients were given ivuxolimab, an antibody that agonizes OX40 (CD134). Overall study findings and caveats: At doses 0.1 to 3.0 mg/kg, CD4+ and CD8+ clones expanded.

Using immunoSEQ multiplex PCR, the repertoire was profiled, and TCRdb retains in-frame clones only, with some absent. This sample has around 50,000 clones, with around nine tenths found just once. With regard to this clone: The target antigen is unknown.

CDR3 length: 14 residues. V lost 0 bases to trimming and J lost 5 bases, with 11 bases between them. Germline CDR1 and CDR2: PRHDT and FYEKMQ (reference sequence). The sample was CD4+ or CD8+ T cells sorted from blood, taken in a trial of the OX40 agonist ivuxolimab. The rearrangement joins TRBV13 to TRBJ2-7; unclear D gene. The TCR sequence derives from an adult with an advanced solid tumor such as melanoma, head and neck, liver or kidney cancer. The DNA of the CDR3 is TGTGCCAGCAGCTTAGGGCCCAGTTCTCACGAGCAGTACTTC. Its protein is CASSLGPSSHEQYF. The full variable domain, in which reference TRBV13 and TRBJ2-7 provide the parts outside the CDR3, is AAGVIQSPRHLIKEKRETATLKCYPIPRHDTVYWYQQGPGQDPQFLISFYEKMQSDKGSIPDRFSAQQFSDYHSELNMSSLELGDSALYFCASSLGPSSHEQYFGPGTRLTVT.